One sample yielded the 9 T cell receptor beta chains listed below, sequenced in a study of T cells after yellow fever vaccination. MiXCR was run by TCRdb on the 5' RACE reads, yielding one entry per CDR3 protein. The data show almost 600,000 distinct CDR3 sequences, about 13% seen once. This specimen consisted of PBMCs, obtained on the day of the yellow fever booster vaccination. These receptors were collected from a man aged 30 to 39 who received the YFV17D yellow fever vaccine.

The chain joins TRBV6-6 to TRBJ1-2, with 7 nucleotides matching TRBD1. The CDR3 runs to 13 residues. After removal of 5 bases from V and 7 bases from J, the junction contained 7 bases not matched to a gene. From germline, CDR1 is MNHNY and CDR2 SVGAGI (reference sequence). In nucleotides, the CDR3 is TGTGCCAGCAGTGGACCTACAGGGGTTGGCTACACCTTC. Encoded protein: CASSGPTGVGYTF.

This clonotype was seen only a few times. The rearrangement links TRBV19 to TRBJ2-3; 8 bases map to TRBD2. Unmatched junction bases numbered 12, after V lost 7 bases and J lost 6 bases. Germline loops: CDR1 LNHDA, CDR2 SQIVND (reference sequence). The length of the CDR3 is 15 residues. For the CDR3, the DNA is TGTGCCAGTACCCCCCTAGCGGGTAGGTGGGATACGCAGTATTTT. This codes for CASTPLAGRWDTQYF. Drawing the rest from reference TRBV19 and TRBJ2-3, the complete variable domain is DGGITQSPKYLFRKEGQNVTLSCEQNLNHDAMYWYRQDPGQGLRLIYYSQIVNDFQKGDIAEGYSVSREKKESFPLTVTSAQKNPTAFYLCASTPLAGRWDTQYFGPGTRLTVL.

This clonotype appeared a few times. CDR3 nucleotide sequence: TGTGCCAGCAGCACTCCCGACAGGGGAATACCCTACGAGCAGTACTTC. Protein: CASSTPDRGIPYEQYF. This sequence joins TRBV7-9 and TRBJ2-7; 8 bases are shared with TRBD1. CDR1 and CDR2 from the germline V gene are SEHNR and FQNEAQ (reference sequence). The V and J ends lost 5 bases and 2 bases, in that order; junction bases with no gene match: 11. The CDR3 spans 16 residues. The full variable domain, in which reference TRBV7-9 and TRBJ2-7 provide the parts outside the CDR3, is DTGVSQNPRHKITKRGQNVTFRCDPISEHNRLYWYRQTLGQGPEFLTYFQNEAQLEKSRLLSDRFSAERPKGSFSTLEIQRTEQGDSAMYLCASSTPDRGIPYEQYFGPGTRLTVT.

The chain employs TRBV9 and TRBJ2-3; 7 nucleotides line up with TRBD1. With V trimmed by 0 bases and J by 1 base, 2 bases remained unmatched. The CDR3 is made up of 15 amino acids. Germline assignment: CDR1 SGDLS and CDR2 YYNGEE. CDR3 residues: CASSVDGTGTDTQYF. DNA of the CDR3: TGTGCCAGCAGCGTAGACGGGACAGGCACAGATACGCAGTATTTT.

The chain joins TRBV5-1 to TRBJ2-3; TRBD2 might be the D (5 bases). The CDR3 length is 14 residues. Between the trimmed V and J ends, which lost 2 bases and 4 bases, there was a span of 11 bases. The germline gives CDR1 SGHRS, CDR2 YFSETQ. CDR3 DNA sequence: TGCGCCAGCAGCTTATGGACTGGACCAGATACGCAGTATTTT. It is translated as CASSLWTGPDTQYF.

This sequence joins TRBV9 and TRBJ1-4; the D is unclear. CDR3 length: 15 amino acids. V was clipped by 4 bases and J by 0 bases, with 10 bases between them. Germline V gene lookup returns CDR1 SGDLS and CDR2 YYNGEE. CDR3 nucleotide sequence: TGTGCCAGCAGCCCGGACGGTGCAACTAATGAAAAACTGTTTTTT. Translating it yields CASSPDGATNEKLFF.

The rearrangement uses TRBV29-1 and TRBJ2-5; D uncertain. Germline V CDR1 and CDR2: SQVTM, ANQGSEA. The V and J ends lost 4 bases and 4 bases respectively, with 13 bases between them. The CDR3 has 13 amino acids. CDR3 residues: CSVVQARLETQYF. DNA of the CDR3: TGCAGCGTTGTCCAAGCCCGATTAGAGACCCAGTACTTC.

This chain joins TRBV6-2 or TRBV6-3 and TRBJ2-2, with 8 bases matching TRBD1. The length of the CDR3 is 13 residues. The germline CDR1 and CDR2 sequences are MNHEY and SVGEGT. V was pared by 10 bases and J by 6 bases, with 7 bases of the junction left unmatched. The CDR3 protein is CATPGTGPGELFF. Written as DNA, the CDR3 is TGTGCCACCCCCGGGACAGGACCCGGGGAGCTGTTTTTT.

This clonotype has a count of ten or more. V usage is TRBV7-2 and J usage is TRBJ2-3; 10 bases line up with TRBD2. Unmatched junction bases numbered 2, after V lost 1 base and J lost 4 bases. This CDR3 has 15 amino acids. Per germline, CDR1 SGHTA and CDR2 FQGNSA. The CDR3 coding sequence is TGTGCCAGCAGCTTAGGGCTAGCGGGAGCAGATACGCAGTATTTT. Translation gives CASSLGLAGADTQYF. Supplemented by reference TRBV7-2 and TRBJ2-3, the full variable domain reads GAGVSQSPSNKVTEKGKDVELRCDPISGHTALYWYRQSLGQGLEFLIYFQGNSAPDKSGLPSDRFSAERTGGSVSTLTIQRTQQEDSAVYLCASSLGLAGADTQYFGPGTRLTVL.